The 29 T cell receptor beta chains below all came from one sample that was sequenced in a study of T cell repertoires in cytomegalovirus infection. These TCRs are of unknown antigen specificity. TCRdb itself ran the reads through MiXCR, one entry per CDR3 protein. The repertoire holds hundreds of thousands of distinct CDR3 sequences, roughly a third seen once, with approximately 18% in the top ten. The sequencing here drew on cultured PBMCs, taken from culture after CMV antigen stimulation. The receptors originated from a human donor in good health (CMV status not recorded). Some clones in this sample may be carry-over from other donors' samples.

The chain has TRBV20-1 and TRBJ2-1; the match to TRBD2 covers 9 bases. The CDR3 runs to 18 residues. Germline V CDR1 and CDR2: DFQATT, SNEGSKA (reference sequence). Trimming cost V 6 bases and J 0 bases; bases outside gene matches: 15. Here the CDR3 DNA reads TGCAGTGCCAAGGAAGCACTAGCGGGCGCCAGCTCCTACAATGAGCAGTTCTTC. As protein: CSAKEALAGASSYNEQFF.

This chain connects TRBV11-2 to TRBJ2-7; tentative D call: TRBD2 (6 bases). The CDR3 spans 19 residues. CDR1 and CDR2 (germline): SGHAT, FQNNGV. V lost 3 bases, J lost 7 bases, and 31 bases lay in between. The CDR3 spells CASSLRSLQTRYSGGEQYF. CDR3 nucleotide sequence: TGTGCCAGCAGCTTGAGGTCCCTACAGACCAGGTATTCCGGGGGAGAGCAGTACTTC. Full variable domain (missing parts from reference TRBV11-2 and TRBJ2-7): EAGVAQSPRYKIIEKRQSVAFWCNPISGHATLYWYQQILGQGPKLLIQFQNNGVVDDSQLPKDRFSAERLKGVDSTLKIQPAKLEDSAVYLCASSLRSLQTRYSGGEQYFGPGTRLTVT.

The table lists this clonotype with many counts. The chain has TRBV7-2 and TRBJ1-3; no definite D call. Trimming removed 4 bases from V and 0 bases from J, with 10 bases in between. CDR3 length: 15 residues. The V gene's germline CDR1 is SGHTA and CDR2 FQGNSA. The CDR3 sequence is CASSWTLGSGNTIYF. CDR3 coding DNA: TGTGCCAGCAGCTGGACCCTGGGCTCTGGAAACACCATATATTTT.

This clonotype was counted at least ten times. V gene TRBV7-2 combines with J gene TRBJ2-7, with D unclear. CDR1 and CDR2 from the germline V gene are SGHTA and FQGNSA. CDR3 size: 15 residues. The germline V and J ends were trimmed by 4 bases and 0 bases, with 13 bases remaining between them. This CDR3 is CASSSLPTYSYEQYF. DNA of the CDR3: TGTGCCAGCAGCTCCCTCCCCACTTACTCCTACGAGCAGTACTTC. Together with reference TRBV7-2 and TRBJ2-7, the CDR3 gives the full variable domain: GAGVSQSPSNKVTEKGKDVELRCDPISGHTALYWYRQSLGQGLEFLIYFQGNSAPDKSGLPSDRFSAERTGGSVSTLTIQRTQQEDSAVYLCASSSLPTYSYEQYFGPGTRLTVT.

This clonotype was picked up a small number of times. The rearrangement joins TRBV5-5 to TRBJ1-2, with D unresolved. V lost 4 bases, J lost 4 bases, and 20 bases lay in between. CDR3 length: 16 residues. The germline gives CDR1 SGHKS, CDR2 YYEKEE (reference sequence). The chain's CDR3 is CASSPGRISVLYGYTF. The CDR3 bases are TGTGCCAGCAGCCCCGGACGGATATCCGTACTCTATGGCTACACCTTC.

The CDR3 is CASSYETSGYNEQFF. CDR3 DNA sequence: TGTGCCAGCAGTTACGAGACTAGCGGATACAATGAGCAGTTCTTC. The chain links TRBV28 to TRBJ2-1; 9 bases align to TRBD2. The CDR3 loop spans 15 amino acids. V lost 4 bases to trimming and J lost 4 bases; unmatched junction nucleotides: 5. The germline V gene encodes CDR1 MDHEN and CDR2 SYDVKM.

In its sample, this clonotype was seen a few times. The CDR3: CASSPSLGAEAFF. As DNA, the CDR3 is TGTGCCAGCAGCCCCAGCCTTGGCGCTGAAGCTTTCTTT. The chain links TRBV12-3 or TRBV12-4 to TRBJ1-1, with no clear D. The CDR3 is made up of 13 amino acids. Between the trimmed V and J ends, which lost 6 bases and 6 bases, there was a span of 14 bases.

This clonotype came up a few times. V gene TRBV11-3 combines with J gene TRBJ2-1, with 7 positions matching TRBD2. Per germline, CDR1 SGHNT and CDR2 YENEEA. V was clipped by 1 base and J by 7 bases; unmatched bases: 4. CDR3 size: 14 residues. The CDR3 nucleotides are TGTGCCAGCAGCTTAGGCGGGAGCAAGAATGAGCAGTTCTTC. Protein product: CASSLGGSKNEQFF.

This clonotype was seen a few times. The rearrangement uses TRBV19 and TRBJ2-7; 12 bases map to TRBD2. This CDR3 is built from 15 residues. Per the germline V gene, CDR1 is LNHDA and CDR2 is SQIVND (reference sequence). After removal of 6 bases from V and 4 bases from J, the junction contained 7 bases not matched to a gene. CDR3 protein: CASRSLAGGQYEQYF. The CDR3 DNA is TGTGCCAGTAGAAGCCTAGCGGGAGGGCAGTACGAGCAGTACTTC.

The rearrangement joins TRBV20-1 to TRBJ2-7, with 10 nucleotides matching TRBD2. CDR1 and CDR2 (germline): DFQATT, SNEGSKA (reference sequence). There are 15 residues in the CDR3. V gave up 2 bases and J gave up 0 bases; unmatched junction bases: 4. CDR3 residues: CSARRGTSDSYEQYF. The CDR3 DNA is TGCAGTGCTAGACGCGGGACTAGCGACTCCTACGAGCAGTACTTC.

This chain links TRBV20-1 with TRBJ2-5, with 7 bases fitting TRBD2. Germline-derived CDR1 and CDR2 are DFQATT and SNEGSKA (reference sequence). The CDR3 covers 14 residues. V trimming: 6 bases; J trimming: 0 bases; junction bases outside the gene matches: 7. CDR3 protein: CSAPVAGDQETQYF. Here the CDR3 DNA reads TGCAGTGCGCCGGTGGCGGGAGACCAAGAGACCCAGTACTTC.

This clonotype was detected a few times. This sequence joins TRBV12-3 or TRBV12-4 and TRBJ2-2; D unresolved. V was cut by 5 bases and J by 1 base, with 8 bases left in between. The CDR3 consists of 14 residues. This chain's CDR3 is CASSPKRNTGELFF. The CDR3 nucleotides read TGTGCCAGCAGTCCAAAACGGAACACCGGGGAGCTGTTTTTT.

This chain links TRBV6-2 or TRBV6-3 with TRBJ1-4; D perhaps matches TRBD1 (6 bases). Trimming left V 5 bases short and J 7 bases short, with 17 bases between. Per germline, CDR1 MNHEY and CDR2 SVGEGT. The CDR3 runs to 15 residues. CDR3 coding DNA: TGTGCCAGCAGTGACGGGACACGTGAGGGTGAAAAACTGTTTTTT. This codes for CASSDGTREGEKLFF.

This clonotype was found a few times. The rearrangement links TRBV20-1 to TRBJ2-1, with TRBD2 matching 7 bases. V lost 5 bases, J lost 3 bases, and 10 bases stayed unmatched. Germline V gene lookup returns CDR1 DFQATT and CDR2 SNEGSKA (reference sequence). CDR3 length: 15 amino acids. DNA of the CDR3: TGCAGTGCTGTCAGTGGGCGGGAGTTCTACAATGAGCAGTTCTTC. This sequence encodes CSAVSGREFYNEQFF.

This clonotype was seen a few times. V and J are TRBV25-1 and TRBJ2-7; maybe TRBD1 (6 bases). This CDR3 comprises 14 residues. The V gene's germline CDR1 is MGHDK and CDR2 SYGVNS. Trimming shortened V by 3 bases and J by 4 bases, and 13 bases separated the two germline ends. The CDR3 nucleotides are TGTGCCAGCAGTGATCAGGGGTCGGCGTACGAGCAGTACTTC. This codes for CASSDQGSAYEQYF.

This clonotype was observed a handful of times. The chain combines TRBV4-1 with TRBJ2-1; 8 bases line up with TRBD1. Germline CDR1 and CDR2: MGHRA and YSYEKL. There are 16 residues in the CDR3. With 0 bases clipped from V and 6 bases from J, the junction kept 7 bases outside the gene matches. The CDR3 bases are TGCGCCAGCAGCCAAGATGGACAGGGATGGGGCAATGAGCAGTTCTTC. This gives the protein CASSQDGQGWGNEQFF.

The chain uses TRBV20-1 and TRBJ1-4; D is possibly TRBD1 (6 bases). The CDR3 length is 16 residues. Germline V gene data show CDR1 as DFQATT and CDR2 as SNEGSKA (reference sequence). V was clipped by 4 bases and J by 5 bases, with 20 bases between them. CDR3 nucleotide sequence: TGCAGTGCTAATAACTACTCCCCAGGGGAGAATGAAAAACTGTTTTTT. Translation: CSANNYSPGENEKLFF.

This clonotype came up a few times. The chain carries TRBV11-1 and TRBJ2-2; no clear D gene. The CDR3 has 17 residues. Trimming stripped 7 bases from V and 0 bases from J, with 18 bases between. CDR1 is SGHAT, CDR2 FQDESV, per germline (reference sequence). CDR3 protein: CASTFPRAISNTGELFF. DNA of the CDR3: TGTGCCAGCACCTTTCCTCGGGCGATCTCGAACACCGGGGAGCTGTTTTTT.

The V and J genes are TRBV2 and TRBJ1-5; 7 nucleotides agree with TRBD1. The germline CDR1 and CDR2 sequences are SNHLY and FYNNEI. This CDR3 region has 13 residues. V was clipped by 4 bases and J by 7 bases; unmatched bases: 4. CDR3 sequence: CASSGQGEQPQHF. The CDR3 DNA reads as TGTGCCAGCAGTGGGCAGGGGGAACAGCCCCAGCATTTT. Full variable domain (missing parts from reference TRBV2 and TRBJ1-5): EPEVTQTPSHQVTQMGQEVILRCVPISNHLYFYWYRQILGQKVEFLVSFYNNEISEKSEIFDDQFSVERPDGSNFTLKIRSTKLEDSAMYFCASSGQGEQPQHFGDGTRLSIL.

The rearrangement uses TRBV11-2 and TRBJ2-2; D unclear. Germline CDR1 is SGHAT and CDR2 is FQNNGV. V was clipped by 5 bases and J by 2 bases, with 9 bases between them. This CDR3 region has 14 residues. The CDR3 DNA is TGTGCCAGCAGCGTGGGGTCAAACACCGGGGAGCTGTTTTTT. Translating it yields CASSVGSNTGELFF. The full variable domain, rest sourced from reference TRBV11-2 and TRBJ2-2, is EAGVAQSPRYKIIEKRQSVAFWCNPISGHATLYWYQQILGQGPKLLIQFQNNGVVDDSQLPKDRFSAERLKGVDSTLKIQPAKLEDSAVYLCASSVGSNTGELFFGEGSRLTVL.

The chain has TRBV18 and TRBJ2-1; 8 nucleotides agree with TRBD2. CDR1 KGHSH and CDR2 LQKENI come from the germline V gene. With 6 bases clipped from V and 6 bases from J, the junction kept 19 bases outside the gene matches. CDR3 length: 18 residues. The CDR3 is CASSPTRLKAGVANEQFF. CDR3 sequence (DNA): TGTGCCAGCTCGCCCACCCGACTTAAAGCGGGAGTCGCCAATGAGCAGTTCTTC.

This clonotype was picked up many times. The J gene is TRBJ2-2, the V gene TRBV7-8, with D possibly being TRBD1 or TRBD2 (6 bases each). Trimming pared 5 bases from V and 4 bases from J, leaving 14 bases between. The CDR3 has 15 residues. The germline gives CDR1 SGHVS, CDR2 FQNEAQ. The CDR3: CASSAMGGGTGELFF. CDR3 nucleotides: TGTGCCAGCAGCGCCATGGGGGGCGGCACCGGGGAGCTGTTTTTT.

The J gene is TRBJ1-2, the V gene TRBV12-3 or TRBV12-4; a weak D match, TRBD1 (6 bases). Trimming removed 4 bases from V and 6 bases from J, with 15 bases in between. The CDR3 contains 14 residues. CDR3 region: CASSSRQVGDGYTF. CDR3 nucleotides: TGTGCCAGCAGTTCAAGACAGGTGGGAGATGGCTACACCTTC.

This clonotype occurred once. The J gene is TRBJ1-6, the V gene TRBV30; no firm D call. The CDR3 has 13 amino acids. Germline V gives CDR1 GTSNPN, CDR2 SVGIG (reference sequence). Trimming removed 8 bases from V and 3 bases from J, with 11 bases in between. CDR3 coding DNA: TGTGCCGGCCGTGGGGACTATAATTCACCCCTCCACTTT. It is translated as CAGRGDYNSPLHF. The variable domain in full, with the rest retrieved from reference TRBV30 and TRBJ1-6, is SQTIHQWPATLVQPVGSPLSLECTVEGTSNPNLYWYRQAAGRGLQLLFYSVGIGQISSEVPQNLSASRPQDRQFILSSKKLLLSDSGFYLCAGRGDYNSPLHFGNGTRLTVT.

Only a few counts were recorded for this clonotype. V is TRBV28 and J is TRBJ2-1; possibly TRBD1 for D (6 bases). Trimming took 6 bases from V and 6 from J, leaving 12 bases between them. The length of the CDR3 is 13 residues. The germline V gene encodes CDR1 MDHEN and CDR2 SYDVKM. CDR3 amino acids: CASREQGTNEQFF. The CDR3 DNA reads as TGTGCCAGCAGAGAACAGGGAACCAATGAGCAGTTCTTC. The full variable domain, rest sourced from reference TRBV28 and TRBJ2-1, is DVKVTQSSRYLVKRTGEKVFLECVQDMDHENMFWYRQDPGLGLRLIYFSYDVKMKEKGDIPEGYSVSREKKERFSLILESASTNQTSMYLCASREQGTNEQFFGPGTRLTVL.

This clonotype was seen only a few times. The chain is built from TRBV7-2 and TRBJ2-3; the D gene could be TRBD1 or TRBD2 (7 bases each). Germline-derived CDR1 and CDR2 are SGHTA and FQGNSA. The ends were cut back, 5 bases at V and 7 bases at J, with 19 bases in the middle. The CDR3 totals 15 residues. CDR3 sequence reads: CASSPRGGGLNTQYF. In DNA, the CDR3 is TGTGCCAGCAGCCCCCGGGGAGGGGGCCTAAATACGCAGTATTTT.

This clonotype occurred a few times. The CDR3 DNA is TGTGCCAGCAAGGTCAGAATCACAGATACGCAGTATTTT. Its translation is CASKVRITDTQYF. This chain joins TRBV6-1 and TRBJ2-3; D not certain. Trimming left V 7 bases short and J 2 bases short, with 10 bases between. CDR3 length: 13 residues. The germline gives CDR1 MNHNS, CDR2 SASEGT.

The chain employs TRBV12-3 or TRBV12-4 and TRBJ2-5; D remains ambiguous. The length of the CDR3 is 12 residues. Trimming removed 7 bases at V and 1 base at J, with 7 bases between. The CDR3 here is CASTASQETQYF. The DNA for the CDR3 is TGTGCCAGCACCGCCTCCCAAGAGACCCAGTACTTC.

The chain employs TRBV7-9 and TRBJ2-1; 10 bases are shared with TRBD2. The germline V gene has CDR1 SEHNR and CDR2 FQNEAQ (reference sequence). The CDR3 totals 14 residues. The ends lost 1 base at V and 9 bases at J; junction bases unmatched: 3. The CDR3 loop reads CASSLVLAGAEQFF. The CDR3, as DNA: TGTGCCAGCAGCTTAGTCCTAGCGGGAGCTGAGCAGTTCTTC.